A single sample gave rise to the 24 T cell receptor beta chains below, sequenced in a study of beta chain features in type 1 diabetes (dated by TCRdb to between 2017 and 2018). Libraries came from the immunoSEQ multiplex PCR assay. The entire amount of isolated RNA was reverse transcribed using the High Capacity cDNA Reverse Transcription Kit, so the sequenced TCRB transcripts were expressed ones. This is the immuneACCESS table as TCRdb keeps it, with only in-frame sequences that have V and J called. A part of the clones is gone; compared with another copy, unresolved V genes explain less than half, and the rest is unexplained. The sample table lists under 450,000 clones, over 12% of them with a count of one. Approximately 0.02% of the sample is held by the ten biggest clonotypes. Source material: naive CD4+ T cells from blood. In the paper's terms, the cell subset or site label means: true naive CD4+ T cells. The receptors were sampled from a woman between 18 and 29 years old in good health.

The chain is built from TRBV5-1 and TRBJ2-7; D not certain. Between the trimmed V and J ends, which lost 0 bases and 3 bases, there was a span of 7 bases. This CDR3 spans 13 amino acids. Germline assignment: CDR1 SGHRS and CDR2 YFSETQ. The DNA of the CDR3 is TGCGCCAGCAGCTTGGACAGTTTCTACGAGCAGTACTTC. Its protein product is CASSLDSFYEQYF.

The chain has TRBV6-5 and TRBJ2-4; TRBD2 is a possible D gene (6 bases). V dropped 3 bases and J dropped 4 bases, with 10 bases sitting between them. Germline assignment: CDR1 MNHEY and CDR2 SVGAGI. The CDR3 length is 14 residues. The CDR3 region has the DNA TGTGCCAGCAGTTATCTGGGGGGTAAAAACATTCAGTACTTC. Translating it yields CASSYLGGKNIQYF.

The chain uses TRBV30 and TRBJ1-1, with D maybe TRBD1 (5 bases). V was cut by 2 bases and J by 5 bases, with 15 bases left in between. Looked up from germline, CDR1 is GTSNPN and CDR2 is SVGIG (reference sequence). The CDR3 length is 14 residues. The CDR3 DNA is TGTGCCTGGAGTTCAGGGTTTTTGGGAACTGAAGCTTTCTTT. It codes for CAWSSGFLGTEAFF. The full variable domain, rest sourced from reference TRBV30 and TRBJ1-1, is SQTIHQWPATLVQPVGSPLSLECTVEGTSNPNLYWYRQAAGRGLQLLFYSVGIGQISSEVPQNLSASRPQDRQFILSSKKLLLSDSGFYLCAWSSGFLGTEAFFGQGTRLTVV.

This chain uses TRBV4-2 with TRBJ1-4, with D possibly being TRBD1 (6 bases). This CDR3 contains 15 residues. The germline V gene encodes CDR1 LGHNA and CDR2 YNFKEQ. V dropped 3 bases and J dropped 5 bases, with 13 bases sitting between them. CDR3 loop: CASSHPDRSNEKLFF. CDR3 in DNA: TGTGCCAGCAGCCATCCCGACAGGAGCAATGAAAAACTGTTTTTT.

Only a few counts were recorded for this clone. The V call is TRBV18, the J call TRBJ1-3, with D hard to call. This CDR3 has 16 amino acids. Trimming removed 3 bases from V and 0 bases from J, with 12 bases in between. Germline CDR1 and CDR2: KGHSH and LQKENI. In DNA form, the CDR3 reads TGTGCCAGCTCACCGGGCAACAGATACTCTGGAAACACCATATATTTT. This encodes CASSPGNRYSGNTIYF.

V is TRBV14 and J is TRBJ2-7, with 10 bases fitting TRBD1. The length of the CDR3 is 14 residues. Germline loops: CDR1 SGHDN, CDR2 FVKESK. Unmatched junction bases numbered 2, after V lost 6 bases and J lost 0 bases. The CDR3: CASRGQGSSYEQYF. CDR3 nucleotide sequence: TGTGCCAGCAGGGGACAGGGGAGCTCCTACGAGCAGTACTTC.

The chain has TRBV2 and TRBJ2-6, with TRBD2 identical over 15 bases. The CDR3 contains 18 residues. Per the germline V gene, CDR1 is SNHLY and CDR2 is FYNNEI. J gave up 2 bases and V 6 bases, and 5 bases lay outside the gene matches. This CDR3 reads CASRGTSGRLAGANVLTF. CDR3 DNA: TGTGCCAGCAGGGGGACTAGCGGGAGGTTGGCTGGGGCCAACGTCCTGACTTTC.

This sequence joins TRBV7-8 and TRBJ1-1, with 8 bases lining up with TRBD1. The germline V gene has CDR1 SGHVS and CDR2 FQNEAQ. This CDR3 has 16 residues. V lost 5 bases, J lost 5 bases, and 13 bases stayed unmatched. DNA for the CDR3: TGTGCCAGCAGCCTTCCCGACAGGGGAGTATTTACTGAAGCTTTCTTT. The encoded protein is CASSLPDRGVFTEAFF.

The chain couples TRBV30 to TRBJ1-5; a possible D gene is TRBD1 (5 bases). With 0 bases removed from V and 7 bases from J, the gap between germline ends came to 16 bases. The CDR3 sequence is 15 residues long. Germline-derived CDR1 and CDR2 are GTSNPN and SVGIG (reference sequence). CDR3 amino acids: CAWSVLGREGQPQHF. The CDR3 DNA sequence: TGTGCCTGGAGTGTACTCGGCAGGGAGGGCCAGCCCCAGCATTTT.

The chain carries TRBV19 and TRBJ2-1; a weak D match, TRBD2 (9 bases). The CDR3 consists of 16 residues. Germline-derived CDR1 and CDR2 are LNHDA and SQIVND (reference sequence). Trimming left V 8 bases short and J 3 bases short, with 20 bases between. The CDR3 nucleotides are TGTGCCAGTGGACGACAGGGGACTAGCATCTACAATGAGCAGTTCTTC. It is translated as CASGRQGTSIYNEQFF.

The chain links TRBV5-6 to TRBJ1-2, with 9 bases lining up with TRBD1. J lost 1 base, V lost 0 bases, and 4 bases had no gene match. The CDR3 has 16 amino acids. CDR1 SGHDT and CDR2 YYEEEE come from the germline V gene. The CDR3 DNA reads TGTGCCAGCAGCTTGGGATGGACAGGGGATAACTATGGCTACACCTTC. Its protein is CASSLGWTGDNYGYTF.

The chain couples TRBV11-1 to TRBJ2-1; 11 nucleotides align to TRBD2. Unmatched junction bases numbered 4, after V lost 3 bases and J lost 9 bases. Germline CDR1 and CDR2: SGHAT and FQDESV (reference sequence). The CDR3 is 14 residues long. This CDR3 reads CASSFLAGGSEQFF. The CDR3 region has the DNA TGTGCCAGCAGCTTCCTAGCGGGAGGCAGTGAGCAGTTCTTC.

This clone was seen a few times. The chain has TRBV27 and TRBJ2-1, with D possibly matching TRBD2 (5 bases). V was trimmed by 7 bases and J by 5 bases, leaving 18 bases between them. Looked up from germline, CDR1 is MNHEY and CDR2 is SMNVEV (reference sequence). The CDR3 is 15 amino acids. As DNA, the CDR3 is TGTGCCAGCACTAGCCTCGCACTGAAGCACAATGAGCAGTTCTTC. It is translated as CASTSLALKHNEQFF.

In its sample, this clone was seen a few times. The J gene is TRBJ1-2, the V gene TRBV7-3, with TRBD1 as a possible D gene (5 bases). This CDR3 spans 14 amino acids. Trimming cost V 0 bases and J 8 bases, with 13 bases left between them. Germline CDR1 and CDR2: SGHTA and FQGTGA. CDR3 residues: CASSLTQGAGGYTF. The DNA of the CDR3 is TGTGCCAGCAGCTTAACGCAAGGGGCTGGCGGCTACACCTTC.

CDR3 coding DNA: TGTGCCAGCAGCCAGGGACAGGGAGATAATGCTGAAGCTTTCTTT. Translated: CASSQGQGDNAEAFF. The gene calls are TRBV11-3 and TRBJ1-1; 9 positions agree with TRBD1. Germline V CDR1 and CDR2: SGHNT, YENEEA. This CDR3 is built from 15 residues. Trimming removed 5 bases from V and 6 bases from J; junction bases left unmatched: 10.

J is TRBJ2-6 and V is TRBV7-2, with TRBD2 matching over 10 bases. Trimming took 1 base from V and 0 from J; bases not matched to a gene: 6. Per the germline V gene, CDR1 is SGHTA and CDR2 is FQGNSA. CDR3 length: 19 amino acids. CDR3: CASSLVWTSGFSGANVLTF. CDR3 sequence (DNA): TGTGCCAGCAGCTTAGTTTGGACTAGCGGATTCTCTGGGGCCAACGTCCTGACTTTC.

The chain has TRBV5-1 and TRBJ2-7; no reliable D call. Trimming pared 4 bases from V and 2 bases from J, leaving 13 bases between. The V gene's germline CDR1 is SGHRS and CDR2 YFSETQ. The CDR3 is 14 amino acids. Here the CDR3 DNA reads TGCGCCAGCAGCCGGTGGGTGCAGGCCTACGAGCAGTACTTC. It specifies CASSRWVQAYEQYF. The full variable domain, rest sourced from reference TRBV5-1 and TRBJ2-7, is KAGVTQTPRYLIKTRGQQVTLSCSPISGHRSVSWYQQTPGQGLQFLFEYFSETQRNKGNFPGRFSGRQFSNSRSEMNVSTLELGDSALYLCASSRWVQAYEQYFGPGTRLTVT.

This clone was observed a few times. V is TRBV30 and J is TRBJ2-1, with a tentative D call TRBD1 (5 bases). The V end was cut by 5 bases, the J end by 5 bases, with 10 bases between. The CDR3 loop spans 12 amino acids. CDR1 is GTSNPN, CDR2 SVGIG, per germline (reference sequence). The CDR3 DNA follows: TGTGCCTGGGCAGGGATTAACAATGAGCAGTTCTTC. Protein product: CAWAGINNEQFF. The full variable domain, completed using reference TRBV30 and TRBJ2-1, is SQTIHQWPATLVQPVGSPLSLECTVEGTSNPNLYWYRQAAGRGLQLLFYSVGIGQISSEVPQNLSASRPQDRQFILSSKKLLLSDSGFYLCAWAGINNEQFFGPGTRLTVL.

The chain has TRBV7-9 and TRBJ2-7; 9 positions match TRBD2. The J segment lost 4 bases and the V segment lost 1 base, leaving 5 bases of the junction unmatched. Germline lookup yields CDR1 SEHNR and CDR2 FQNEAQ (reference sequence). CDR3 length: 15 amino acids. In DNA form, the CDR3 reads TGTGCCAGCAGCTTAGGGCTAGCGGGACCTTACGAGCAGTACTTC. This translates into CASSLGLAGPYEQYF.

V gene TRBV11-3 combines with J gene TRBJ2-1; D gene uncertain. This CDR3 has 12 amino acids. Trimming cost V 5 bases and J 8 bases, with 10 bases left between them. Per germline, CDR1 SGHNT and CDR2 YENEEA. This CDR3 reads CASSRNEDEQFF. The CDR3 DNA reads TGTGCCAGCAGCCGTAACGAGGATGAGCAGTTCTTC. The full variable domain, with the rest looked up from reference TRBV11-3 and TRBJ2-1, is EAGVVQSPRYKIIEKKQPVAFWCNPISGHNTLYWYLQNLGQGPELLIRYENEEAVDDSQLPKDRFSAERLKGVDSTLKIQPAELGDSAVYLCASSRNEDEQFFGPGTRLTVL.

The chain couples TRBV7-2 to TRBJ2-5; D perhaps matches TRBD2 (5 bases). This CDR3 has 12 residues. The germline V gene encodes CDR1 SGHTA and CDR2 FQGNSA. V was pared by 0 bases and J by 11 bases, with 10 bases between. This CDR3 is CASSLAGPGQYF. In DNA form, the CDR3 reads TGTGCCAGCAGCTTAGCTGGGCCGGGGCAGTACTTC.

This clone has more than one count but fewer than ten. The gene calls are TRBV30 and TRBJ2-1; 13 bases align to TRBD2. Germline CDR1 and CDR2: GTSNPN and SVGIG (reference sequence). V dropped 2 bases and J dropped 7; count of bases not matched to a gene: 11. This CDR3 is built from 17 residues. CDR3: CAWSRGLAGEGRNEQFF. CDR3 coding DNA: TGTGCCTGGAGTCGTGGACTAGCGGGAGAGGGTAGGAATGAGCAGTTCTTC.

The V call is TRBV28, the J call TRBJ1-2; 11 bases are shared with TRBD1. The length of the CDR3 is 14 residues. V dropped 2 bases and J dropped 7; count of bases not matched to a gene: 3. Germline loops: CDR1 MDHEN, CDR2 SYDVKM. Written as DNA, the CDR3 is TGTGCCAGCAGTTTACGGGACAGGGGGGCTGGCTACACCTTC. Protein: CASSLRDRGAGYTF.

V gene TRBV11-2 combines with J gene TRBJ2-3; tentative D call: TRBD2 (5 bases). This CDR3 spans 13 amino acids. With 5 bases removed from V and 3 bases from J, the gap between germline ends came to 9 bases. CDR1 is SGHAT and CDR2 is FQNNGV in the germline V gene. CDR3: CASSPTSTDTQYF. CDR3 coding DNA: TGTGCCAGCAGCCCAACTAGTACAGATACGCAGTATTTT.